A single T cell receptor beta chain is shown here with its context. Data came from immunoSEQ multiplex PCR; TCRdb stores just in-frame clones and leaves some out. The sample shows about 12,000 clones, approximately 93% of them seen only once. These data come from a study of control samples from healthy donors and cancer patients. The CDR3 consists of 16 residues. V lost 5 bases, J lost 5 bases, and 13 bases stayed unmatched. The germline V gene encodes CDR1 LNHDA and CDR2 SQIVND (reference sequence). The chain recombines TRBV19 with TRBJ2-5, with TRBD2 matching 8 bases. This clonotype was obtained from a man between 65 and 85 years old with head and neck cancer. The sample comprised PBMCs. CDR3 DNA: TGTGCCAGTAGTTCGTTCGCGGGGGGTGGAGCGGAGACCCAGTACTTC. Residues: CASSSFAGGGAETQYF.